These T cell receptor beta chains were read from a single sample in a study of blood T cell repertoires in COVID-19. Sequencing was performed with immunoSEQ multiplex PCR; in TCRdb, only in-frame clones are kept and a portion is missing. The data contain fewer than 650,000 clones, 85% to 90% of them singletons. The sample taken for sequencing was peripheral blood. The receptors derive from a woman between 45 and 65 years old with COVID-19, enrolled during active disease. The CDR3 runs from the conserved cysteine through the conserved F or W. A D gene is named only where the DNA matches it firmly. The size field is filled for only some rows; it gives once, few, many or a size class.

>TRBV24-1|13|few|NA|TRBJ1-2
CATSENQGMGYTF
TGTGCCACCAGTGAGAATCAGGGAATGGGCTACACCTTC
>TRBV6-5|11|NA|NA|TRBJ1-2
CASTRSYGYTF
TGTGCCAGCACCAGGTCCTATGGCTACACCTTC
>TRBV6-1|13|NA|NA|TRBJ2-7
CASSEAGLIEQYF
TGTGCCAGCAGTGAAGCTGGGCTCATCGAGCAGTACTTC
>TRBV7-7|13|NA|NA|TRBJ2-2
CASSLQGTGELFF
TGTGCCAGCAGCTTACAGGGGACCGGGGAGCTGTTTTTT
>TRBV6-5|12|NA|TRBD1|TRBJ2-1
CASSYGTDKQFF
TGTGCCAGCAGTTACGGGACAGATAAACAGTTCTTC
>TRBV6-5|14|NA|TRBD1|TRBJ1-2
CASSSYTGGYGYTF
TGTGCCAGCAGTTCTTACACAGGGGGGTATGGCTACACCTTC
>TRBV5-4|13|NA|NA|TRBJ2-1
CASRRLARGEQFF
TGTGCCAGCAGACGGCTAGCTCGGGGTGAGCAGTTCTTC
>TRBV5-1|14|NA|NA|TRBJ1-1
CASSFAGSRTEAFF
TGCGCCAGCAGCTTTGCGGGGTCCCGCACTGAAGCTTTCTTT
>TRBV5-1|13|NA|NA|TRBJ2-7
CASSYRLSDEQYF
TGCGCCAGCAGCTACAGGCTTTCTGACGAGCAGTACTTC
>TRBV5-1|18|NA|TRBD2|TRBJ2-1
CASSSKRGGNPLYNEQFF
TGCGCCAGCAGCTCAAAGCGGGGGGGGAACCCCCTCTACAATGAGCAGTTCTTC
>TRBV25-1|16|once|TRBD1|TRBJ2-2
CASSDPGGRGTGELFF
TGTGCCAGCAGTGACCCAGGGGGCCGTGGCACCGGGGAGCTGTTTTTT
>TRBV27|14|NA|NA|TRBJ1-1
CASSLTGRNTEAFF
TGTGCCAGCAGTTTGACAGGAAGGAACACTGAAGCTTTCTTT
>TRBV21-1|17|NA|NA|TRBJ1-6
CASSKETGAGYNSPLHF
TGTGCCAGCAGCAAAGAAACAGGGGCGGGCTATAATTCACCCCTCCACTTT
>TRBV19|14|NA|TRBD1|TRBJ1-1
CASRQGARNTEAFF
TGTGCCAGTAGACAGGGGGCGAGGAACACTGAAGCTTTCTTT
>TRBV18|12|NA|NA|TRBJ1-1
CASSPEGAEAFF
TGTGCCAGCTCACCTGAGGGGGCTGAAGCTTTCTTT
>TRBV14|16|NA|NA|TRBJ1-6
CASSQFGGSYNSPLHF
TGTGCCAGCAGCCAATTTGGGGGGTCCTATAATTCACCCCTCCACTTT
>TRBV12-3/TRBV12-4|12|NA|NA|TRBJ1-2
CASSLVLYGYTF
TGTGCCAGCAGTTTAGTTTTATATGGCTACACCTTC
>TRBV9|14|few|NA|TRBJ2-7
CASSVGAGKDEQYF
TGTGCCAGCAGCGTAGGGGCAGGGAAGGACGAGCAGTACTTC
>TRBV6-5|14|NA|NA|TRBJ1-1
CASSYTDIYTEAFF
TGTGCCAGCAGTTATACGGACATTTACACTGAAGCTTTCTTT
>TRBV4-1|15|once|TRBD1|TRBJ1-1
CASRIRGQGNTEAFF
TGCGCCAGCAGAATCAGGGGGCAGGGGAACACTGAAGCTTTCTTT
>TRBV19|16|NA|TRBD1|TRBJ1-1
CASSRDGQGSWTEAFF
TGTGCCAGTAGTAGGGACGGACAGGGGTCTTGGACTGAAGCTTTCTTT
>TRBV6-5|15|few|NA|TRBJ1-6
CASSSSGGMNSPLHF
TGTGCCAGCAGCTCGAGCGGGGGAATGAATTCACCCCTCCACTTT
>TRBV10-2|14|NA|NA|TRBJ1-6
CASSETGGGSPLHF
TGCGCCAGCAGTGAGACGGGAGGGGGTTCACCCCTCCACTTT
>TRBV6-2/TRBV6-3|15|NA|NA|TRBJ2-1
CASSYSGGAYNEQFF
TGTGCCAGCAGTTACTCGGGCGGGGCCTACAATGAGCAGTTCTTC
>TRBV11-2|16|NA|TRBD2|TRBJ2-7
CASSFPPAGGAYEQYF
TGTGCCAGCAGCTTTCCCCCCGCGGGGGGAGCTTACGAGCAGTACTTC
>TRBV15|13|NA|TRBD1|TRBJ2-7
CATSGTGGGEQYF
TGTGCCACTTCCGGGACAGGGGGTGGAGAGCAGTACTTC
>TRBV3-1/TRBV3-2|15|NA|NA|TRBJ1-5
CASSQSTGDAQPQHF
TGTGCCAGCAGCCAATCAACCGGGGATGCTCAGCCCCAGCATTTT
>TRBV11-3|13|NA|TRBD1|TRBJ2-7
CASSRQGSYEQYF
TGTGCCAGCAGCCGACAGGGATCCTACGAGCAGTACTTC
>TRBV19|15|NA|NA|TRBJ1-2
CASSISLEVMGGYTF
TGTGCCAGTAGTATCTCTCTTGAGGTTATGGGTGGCTACACCTTC
>TRBV6-2/TRBV6-3|16|NA|TRBD2|TRBJ2-2
CASSYPGTSGTGELFF
TGTGCCAGCAGTTACCCCGGGACTAGCGGTACCGGGGAGCTGTTTTTT
>TRBV5-5|17|NA|NA|TRBJ1-3
CASSLYRALWGGNTIYF
TGTGCCAGCAGCTTGTACAGGGCGTTGTGGGGCGGAAACACCATATATTTT
>TRBV18|17|NA|TRBD1|TRBJ1-6
CASSPRRDTGDNSPLHF
TGTGCCAGCTCACCACGAAGGGACACAGGGGACAATTCACCCCTCCACTTT
>TRBV9|19|NA|TRBD2|TRBJ2-3
CASSVRLAGGSEESGTQYF
TGTGCCAGCAGCGTTCGACTAGCGGGGGGCTCGGAAGAATCGGGTACGCAGTATTTT
>TRBV3-1/TRBV3-2|15|NA|TRBD2|TRBJ2-7
CASSLRTSGYYEQYF
TGTGCCAGCAGCCTCCGGACTAGCGGGTACTACGAGCAGTACTTC
>TRBV6-2/TRBV6-3|12|NA|NA|TRBJ1-1
CASSRPGTEAFF
TGTGCCAGCAGTCGACCGGGAACTGAAGCTTTCTTT